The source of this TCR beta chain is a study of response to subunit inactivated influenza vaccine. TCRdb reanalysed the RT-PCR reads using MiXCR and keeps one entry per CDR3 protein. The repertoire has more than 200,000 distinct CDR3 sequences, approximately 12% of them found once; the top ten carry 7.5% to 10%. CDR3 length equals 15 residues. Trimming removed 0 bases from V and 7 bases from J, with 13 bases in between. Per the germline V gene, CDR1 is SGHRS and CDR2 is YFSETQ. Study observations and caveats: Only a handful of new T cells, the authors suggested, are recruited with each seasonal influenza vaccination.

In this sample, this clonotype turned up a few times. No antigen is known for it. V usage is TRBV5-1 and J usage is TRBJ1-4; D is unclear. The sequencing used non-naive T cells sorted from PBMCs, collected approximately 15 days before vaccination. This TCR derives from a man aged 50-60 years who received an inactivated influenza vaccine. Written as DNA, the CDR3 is TGCGCCAGCAGCTTGGTCGCTCGGGAAGGTGAAAAACTGTTTTTT. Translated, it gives CASSLVAREGEKLFF.